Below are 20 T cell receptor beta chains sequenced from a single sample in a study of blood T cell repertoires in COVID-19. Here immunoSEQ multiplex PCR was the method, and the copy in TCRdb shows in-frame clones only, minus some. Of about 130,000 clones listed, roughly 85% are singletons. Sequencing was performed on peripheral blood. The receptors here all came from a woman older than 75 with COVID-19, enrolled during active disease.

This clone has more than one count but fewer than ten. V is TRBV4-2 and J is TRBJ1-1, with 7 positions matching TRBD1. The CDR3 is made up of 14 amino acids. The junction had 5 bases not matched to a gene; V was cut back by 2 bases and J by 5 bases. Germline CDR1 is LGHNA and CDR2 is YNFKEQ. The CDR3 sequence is CASSQPGTETEAFF. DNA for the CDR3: TGTGCCAGCAGCCAACCCGGGACAGAAACTGAAGCTTTCTTT.

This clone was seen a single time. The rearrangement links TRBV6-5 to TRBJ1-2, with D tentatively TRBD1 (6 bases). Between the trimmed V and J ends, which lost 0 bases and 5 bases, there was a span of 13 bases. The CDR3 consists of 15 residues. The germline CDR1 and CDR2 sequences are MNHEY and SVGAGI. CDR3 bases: TGTGCCAGCAGTTACTCGACGCAGGGGATGTATGGCTACACCTTC. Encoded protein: CASSYSTQGMYGYTF.

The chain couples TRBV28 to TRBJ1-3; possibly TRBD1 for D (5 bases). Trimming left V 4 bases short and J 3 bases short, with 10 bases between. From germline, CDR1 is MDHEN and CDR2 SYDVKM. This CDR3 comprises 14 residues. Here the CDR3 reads CASSYGTGGNTIYF. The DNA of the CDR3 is TGTGCCAGCAGTTACGGTACAGGTGGAAACACCATATATTTT.

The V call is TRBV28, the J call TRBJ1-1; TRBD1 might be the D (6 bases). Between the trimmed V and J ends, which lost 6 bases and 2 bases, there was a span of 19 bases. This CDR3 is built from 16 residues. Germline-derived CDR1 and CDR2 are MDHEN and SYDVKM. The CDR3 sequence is CASRPGTPTENTEAFF. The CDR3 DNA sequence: TGTGCCAGCAGACCAGGGACACCCACCGAAAACACTGAAGCTTTCTTT.

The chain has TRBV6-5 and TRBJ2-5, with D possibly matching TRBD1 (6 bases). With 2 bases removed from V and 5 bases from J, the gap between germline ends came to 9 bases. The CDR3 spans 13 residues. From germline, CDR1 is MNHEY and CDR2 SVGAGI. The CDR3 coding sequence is TGTGCCAGCAGTTACACAGGGACGGAGACCCAGTACTTC. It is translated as CASSYTGTETQYF.

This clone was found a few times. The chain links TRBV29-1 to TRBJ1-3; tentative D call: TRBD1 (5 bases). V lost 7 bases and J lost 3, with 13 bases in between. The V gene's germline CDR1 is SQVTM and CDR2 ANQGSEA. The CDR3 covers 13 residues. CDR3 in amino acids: CSAVSGIGNTIYF. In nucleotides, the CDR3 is TGCAGCGCCGTCTCAGGGATTGGAAACACCATATATTTT.

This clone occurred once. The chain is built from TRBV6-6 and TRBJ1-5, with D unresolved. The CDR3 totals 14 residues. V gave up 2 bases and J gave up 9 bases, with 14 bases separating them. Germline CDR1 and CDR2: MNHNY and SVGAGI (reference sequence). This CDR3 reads CASSYLREHGPQHF. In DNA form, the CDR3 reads TGTGCCAGCAGTTACCTGCGGGAGCACGGGCCCCAGCATTTT.

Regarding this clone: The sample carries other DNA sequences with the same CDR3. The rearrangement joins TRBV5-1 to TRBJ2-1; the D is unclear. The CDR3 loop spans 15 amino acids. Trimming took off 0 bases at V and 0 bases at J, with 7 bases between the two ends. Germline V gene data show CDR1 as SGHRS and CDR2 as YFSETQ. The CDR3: CASSLGGSSYNEQFF. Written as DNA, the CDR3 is TGCGCCAGCAGCTTGGGAGGATCCTCCTACAATGAGCAGTTCTTC.

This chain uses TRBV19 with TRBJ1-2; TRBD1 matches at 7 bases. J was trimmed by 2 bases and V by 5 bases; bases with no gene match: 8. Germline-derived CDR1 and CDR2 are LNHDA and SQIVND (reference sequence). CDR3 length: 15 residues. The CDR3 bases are TGTGCCAGTAGTGGAATGACAGGGTCCAACTATGGCTACACCTTC. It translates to CASSGMTGSNYGYTF.

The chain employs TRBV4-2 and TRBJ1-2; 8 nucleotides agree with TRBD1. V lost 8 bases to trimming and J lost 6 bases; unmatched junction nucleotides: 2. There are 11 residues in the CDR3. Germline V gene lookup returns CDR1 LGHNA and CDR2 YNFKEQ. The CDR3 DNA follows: TGTGCCAGCCAACAGGGGGATGGCTACACCTTC. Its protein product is CASQQGDGYTF.

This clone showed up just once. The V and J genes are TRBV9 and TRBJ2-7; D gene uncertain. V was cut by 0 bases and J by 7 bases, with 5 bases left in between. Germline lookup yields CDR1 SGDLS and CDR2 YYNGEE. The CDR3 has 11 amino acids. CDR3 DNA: TGTGCCAGCAGCGTAGGCAGGGAGCAGTACTTC. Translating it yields CASSVGREQYF. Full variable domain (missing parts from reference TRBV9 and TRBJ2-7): DSGVTQTPKHLITATGQRVTLRCSPRSGDLSVYWYQQSLDQGLQFLIQYYNGEERAKGNILERFSAQQFPDLHSELNLSSLELGDSALYFCASSVGREQYFGPGTRLTVT.

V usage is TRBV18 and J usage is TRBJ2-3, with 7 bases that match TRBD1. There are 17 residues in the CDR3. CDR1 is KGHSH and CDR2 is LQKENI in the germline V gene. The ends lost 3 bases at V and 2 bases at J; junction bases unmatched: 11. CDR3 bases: TGTGCCAGCTCACCTGGATTTACAGGGGCCATCACAGATACGCAGTATTTT. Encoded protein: CASSPGFTGAITDTQYF.

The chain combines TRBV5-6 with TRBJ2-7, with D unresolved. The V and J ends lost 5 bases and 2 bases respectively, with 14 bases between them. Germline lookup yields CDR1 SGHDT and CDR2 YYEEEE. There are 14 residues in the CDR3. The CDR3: CASSYLDGAYEQYF. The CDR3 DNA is TGTGCCAGCAGTTATCTTGACGGAGCCTACGAGCAGTACTTC.

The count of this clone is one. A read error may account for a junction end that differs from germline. In DNA form, the CDR3 reads TGCGCCAGCAACCAACCGGACAGGGGGACTGAAAAACTGTTTTTT. It codes for CASNQPDRGTEKLFF. J is TRBJ1-4 and V is TRBV4-1; TRBD1 matches 10 bases. The CDR3 runs 15 residues. Germline CDR1 MGHRA, CDR2 YSYEKL.

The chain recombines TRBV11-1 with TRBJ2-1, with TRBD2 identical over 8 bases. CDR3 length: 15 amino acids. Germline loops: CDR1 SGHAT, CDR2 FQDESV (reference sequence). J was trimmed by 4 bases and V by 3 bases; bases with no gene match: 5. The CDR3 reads CASSFSGNNYNEQFF. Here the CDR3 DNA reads TGTGCCAGCAGCTTTAGCGGGAACAATTACAATGAGCAGTTCTTC. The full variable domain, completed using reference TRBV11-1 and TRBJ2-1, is EAEVAQSPRYKITEKSQAVAFWCDPISGHATLYWYRQILGQGPELLVQFQDESVVDDSQLPKDRFSAERLKGVDSTLKIQPAELGDSAMYLCASSFSGNNYNEQFFGPGTRLTVL.

The DNA for the CDR3 is TGCGCCAGCACCCGAGACAGCAGCTCCTACGAGCAGTACTTC. Translation gives CASTRDSSSYEQYF. This rearrangement joins TRBV5-1 to TRBJ2-7, with a weak D call TRBD1 (5 bases). The CDR3 is 14 residues long. V dropped 6 bases and J dropped 0 bases, with 13 bases sitting between them. CDR1 is SGHRS and CDR2 is YFSETQ in the germline V gene.

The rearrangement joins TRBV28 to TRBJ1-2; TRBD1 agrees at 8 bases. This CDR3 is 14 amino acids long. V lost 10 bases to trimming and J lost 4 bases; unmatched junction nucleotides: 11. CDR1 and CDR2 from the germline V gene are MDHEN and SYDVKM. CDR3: CATRKGQVSYGYTF. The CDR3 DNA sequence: TGTGCCACCCGGAAGGGACAGGTCTCCTATGGCTACACCTTC.

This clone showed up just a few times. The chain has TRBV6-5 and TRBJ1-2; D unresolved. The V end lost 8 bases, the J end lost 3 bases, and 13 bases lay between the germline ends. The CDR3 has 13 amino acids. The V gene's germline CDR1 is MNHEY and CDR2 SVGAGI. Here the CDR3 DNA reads TGTGCCAGCTCCCCGGGGATCCACTATGGCTACACCTTC. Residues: CASSPGIHYGYTF.

CDR3 loop: CASSQDGWDSPLHF. CDR3 in DNA: TGTGCCAGCAGCCAAGACGGGTGGGATTCACCCCTCCACTTT. The chain is built from TRBV3-1 (or the pseudogene TRBV3-2) and TRBJ1-6; no definite D call. There are 14 residues in the CDR3. V lost 0 bases, J lost 8 bases, and 8 bases lay in between. Germline assignment: CDR1 LGHDT and CDR2 YNNKEL (reference sequence).

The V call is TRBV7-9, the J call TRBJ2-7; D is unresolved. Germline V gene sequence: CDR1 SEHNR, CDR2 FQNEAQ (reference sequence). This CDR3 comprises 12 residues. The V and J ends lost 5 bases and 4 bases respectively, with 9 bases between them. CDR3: CASSLDWYEQYF. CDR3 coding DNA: TGTGCCAGCAGCCTTGACTGGTACGAGCAGTACTTC.